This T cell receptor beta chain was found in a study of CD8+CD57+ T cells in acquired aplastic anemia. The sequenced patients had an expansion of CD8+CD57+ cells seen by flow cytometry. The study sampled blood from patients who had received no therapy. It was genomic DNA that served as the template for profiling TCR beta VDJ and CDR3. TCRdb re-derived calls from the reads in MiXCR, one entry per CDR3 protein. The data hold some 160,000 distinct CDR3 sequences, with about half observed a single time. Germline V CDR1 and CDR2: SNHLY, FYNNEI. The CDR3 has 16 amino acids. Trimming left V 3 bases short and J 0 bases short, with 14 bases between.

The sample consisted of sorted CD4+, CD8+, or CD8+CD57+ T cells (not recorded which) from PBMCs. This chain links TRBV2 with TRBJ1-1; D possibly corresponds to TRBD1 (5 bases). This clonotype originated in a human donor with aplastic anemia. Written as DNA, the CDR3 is TGTGCCAGCAGTGACCAGGGTGGCCGAATGAACACTGAAGCTTTCTTT. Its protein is CASSDQGGRMNTEAFF.